A selection of T cell receptor beta chains follows, all from one sample in a study of human T cells and chemical hapten exposure. TCRdb recomputed calls from the RACE reads with MiXCR, one row per CDR3 protein. The profile shows fewer than 350,000 distinct CDR3 sequences, roughly 7.4% of them singletons. Sequences were derived from whole blood, sampled in connection with sensitization to the hapten diphenylcyclopropenone (DPC). These TCRs come from a man between 18 and 35 years old with alopecia areata. Some clones in this sample may be carry-over from other donors' samples. Both conserved end residues are trimmed from each CDR3. D genes are given only for firm matches.

CDR3 protein	J gene	V gene	D gene
ASSLGGTGGREQY	TRBJ2-7	TRBV4-1	TRBD1
ASTFRVGSGANVLT	TRBJ2-6	TRBV28	.
ASKGPAYEQY	TRBJ2-7	TRBV4-3	.
ASSEKGRANQPQH	TRBJ1-5	TRBV2	.
ASSLDGGWTDTQY	TRBJ2-3	TRBV5-4	.
ASSQEGHLQGSPLH	TRBJ1-6	TRBV4-1	.
ASSESGLRGYT	TRBJ1-2	TRBV2	.
ASSRRGQGFGEQY	TRBJ2-7	TRBV7-9	TRBD1
GVAGTGNQPQH	TRBJ1-5	TRBV29-1	.
SVGQENGYT	TRBJ1-2	TRBV29-1	TRBD1
ASSGNRAPNTEAF	TRBJ1-1	TRBV19	.
ASSLTDRGRDYGYT	TRBJ1-2	TRBV28	TRBD1
ASSRDRGSGETQY	TRBJ2-5	TRBV11-2	TRBD1
ASRIAGGNYEQY	TRBJ2-7	TRBV6-5	TRBD2
ASSRQGPKETQY	TRBJ2-5	TRBV7-9	TRBD1
ASSLWDTGNTEAF	TRBJ1-1	TRBV12-3/TRBV12-4	.
ASSYPSGLNNEQF	TRBJ2-1	TRBV6-6	.
ASSTTWTGTIY	TRBJ1-3	TRBV6-5	TRBD1
ASSFVGTGAYEQY	TRBJ2-7	TRBV5-1	TRBD1
ASSLRRASGTYEQY	TRBJ2-7	TRBV7-9	TRBD2
ASSPGRAATDTQY	TRBJ2-3	TRBV7-9	.
ASSYSFRAEKLF	TRBJ1-4	TRBV7-9	.
ASRRTRTTSGNTIY	TRBJ1-3	TRBV12-3/TRBV12-4	.
SVEAPGIGTGELF	TRBJ2-2	TRBV29-1	.
ASATDTQY	TRBJ2-3	TRBV12-3/TRBV12-4	.
ASSSGQGTYNEQF	TRBJ2-1	TRBV7-2	TRBD1
ASSYSGAGANVLT	TRBJ2-6	TRBV6-5	.